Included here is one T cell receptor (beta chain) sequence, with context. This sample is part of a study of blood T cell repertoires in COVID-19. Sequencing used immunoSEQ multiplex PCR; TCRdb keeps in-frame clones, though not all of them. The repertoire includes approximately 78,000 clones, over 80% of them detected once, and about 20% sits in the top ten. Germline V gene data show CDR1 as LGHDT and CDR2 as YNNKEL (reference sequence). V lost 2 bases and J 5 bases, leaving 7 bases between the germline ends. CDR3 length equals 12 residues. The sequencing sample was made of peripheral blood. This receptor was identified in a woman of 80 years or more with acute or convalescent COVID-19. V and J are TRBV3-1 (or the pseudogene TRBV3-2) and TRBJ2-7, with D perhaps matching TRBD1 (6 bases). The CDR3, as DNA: TGTGCCAGCAGCCAACAGGGGCACGAGCAGTACTTC. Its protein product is CASSQQGHEQYF.